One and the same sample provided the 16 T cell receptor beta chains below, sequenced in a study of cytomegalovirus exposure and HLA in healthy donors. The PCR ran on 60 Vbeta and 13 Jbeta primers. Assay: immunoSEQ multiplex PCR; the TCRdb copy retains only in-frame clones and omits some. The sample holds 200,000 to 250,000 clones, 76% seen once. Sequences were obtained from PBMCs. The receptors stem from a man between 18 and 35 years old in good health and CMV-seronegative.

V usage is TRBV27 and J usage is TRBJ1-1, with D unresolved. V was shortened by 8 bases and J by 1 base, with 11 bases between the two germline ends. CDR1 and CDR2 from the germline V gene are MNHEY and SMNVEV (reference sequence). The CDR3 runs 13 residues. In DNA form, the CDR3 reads TGTGCCAGCGCTTGGGCACGGAACACTGAAGCTTTCTTT. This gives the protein CASAWARNTEAFF.

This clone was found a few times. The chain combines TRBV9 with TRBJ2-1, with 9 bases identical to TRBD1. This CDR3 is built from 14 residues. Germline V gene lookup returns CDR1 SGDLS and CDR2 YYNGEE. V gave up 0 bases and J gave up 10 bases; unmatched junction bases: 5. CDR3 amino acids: CASSVEQGAAEQFF. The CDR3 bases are TGTGCCAGCAGCGTAGAACAGGGGGCTGCCGAGCAGTTCTTC.

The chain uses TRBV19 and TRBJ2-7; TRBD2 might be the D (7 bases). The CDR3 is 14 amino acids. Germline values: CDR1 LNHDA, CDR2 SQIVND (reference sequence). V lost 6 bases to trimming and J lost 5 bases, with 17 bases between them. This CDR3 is CASSPLGGRDEQYF. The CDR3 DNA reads TGTGCCAGTAGCCCCCTGGGGGGGCGAGACGAGCAGTACTTC.

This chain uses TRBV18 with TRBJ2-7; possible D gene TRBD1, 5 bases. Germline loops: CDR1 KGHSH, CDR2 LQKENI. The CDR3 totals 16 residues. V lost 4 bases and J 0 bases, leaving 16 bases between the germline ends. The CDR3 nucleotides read TGTGCCAGCTCACAGGGCTCCAGGGAACTCTCCTACGAGCAGTACTTC. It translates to CASSQGSRELSYEQYF.

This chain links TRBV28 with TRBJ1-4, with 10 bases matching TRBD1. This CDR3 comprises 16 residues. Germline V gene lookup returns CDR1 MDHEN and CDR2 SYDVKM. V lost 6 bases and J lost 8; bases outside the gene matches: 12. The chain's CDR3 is CASRPGQGWGTEKLFF. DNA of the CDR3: TGTGCCAGCAGACCGGGACAGGGGTGGGGGACGGAAAAACTGTTTTTT. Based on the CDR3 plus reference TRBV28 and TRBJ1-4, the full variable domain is DVKVTQSSRYLVKRTGEKVFLECVQDMDHENMFWYRQDPGLGLRLIYFSYDVKMKEKGDIPEGYSVSREKKERFSLILESASTNQTSMYLCASRPGQGWGTEKLFFGSGTQLSVL.

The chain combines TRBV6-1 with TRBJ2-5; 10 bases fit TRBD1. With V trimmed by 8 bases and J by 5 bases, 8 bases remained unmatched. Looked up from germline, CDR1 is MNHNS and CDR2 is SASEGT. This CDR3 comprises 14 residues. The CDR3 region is CASRGDRGLETQYF. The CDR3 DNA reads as TGTGCCAGCCGTGGGGACAGGGGCCTCGAGACCCAGTACTTC.

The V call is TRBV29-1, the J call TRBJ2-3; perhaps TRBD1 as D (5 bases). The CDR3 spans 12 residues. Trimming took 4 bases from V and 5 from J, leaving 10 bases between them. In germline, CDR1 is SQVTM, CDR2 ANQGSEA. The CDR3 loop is CSVAGIGDTQYF. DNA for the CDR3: TGCAGCGTTGCAGGGATCGGAGATACGCAGTATTTT.

The CDR3 protein is CASSLDWGQTQYF. The DNA of the CDR3 is TGCGCCAGCAGCTTGGATTGGGGGCAGACCCAGTACTTC. The V and J genes are TRBV5-1 and TRBJ2-5, with D maybe TRBD1 (6 bases). The CDR3 extends over 13 amino acids. In germline, CDR1 is SGHRS, CDR2 YFSETQ. Trimming shortened V by 0 bases and J by 6 bases, and 9 bases separated the two germline ends.

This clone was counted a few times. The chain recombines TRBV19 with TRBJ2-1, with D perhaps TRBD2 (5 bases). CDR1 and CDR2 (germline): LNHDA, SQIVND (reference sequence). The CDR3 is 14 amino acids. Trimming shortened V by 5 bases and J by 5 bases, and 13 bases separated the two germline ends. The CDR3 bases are TGTGCCAGTAGTCGGTGGGGAGTACACAATGAGCAGTTCTTC. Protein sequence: CASSRWGVHNEQFF.

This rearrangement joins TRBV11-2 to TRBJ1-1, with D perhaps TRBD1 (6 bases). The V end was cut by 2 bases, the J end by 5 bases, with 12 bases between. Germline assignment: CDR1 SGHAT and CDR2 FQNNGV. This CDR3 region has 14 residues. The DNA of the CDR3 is TGTGCCAGCAGCTTAAGGGGGGGGGTGACTGAAGCTTTCTTT. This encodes CASSLRGGVTEAFF.

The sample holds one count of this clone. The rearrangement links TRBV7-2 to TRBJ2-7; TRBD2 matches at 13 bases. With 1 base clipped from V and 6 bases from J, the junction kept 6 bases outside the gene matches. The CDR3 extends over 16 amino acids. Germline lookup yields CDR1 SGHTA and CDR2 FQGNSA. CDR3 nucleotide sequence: TGTGCCAGCAGCTTAGGGGGAACTAGCGGGAGGGCCGAGCAGTACTTC. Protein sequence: CASSLGGTSGRAEQYF. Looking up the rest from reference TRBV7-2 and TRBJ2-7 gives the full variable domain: GAGVSQSPSNKVTEKGKDVELRCDPISGHTALYWYRQSLGQGLEFLIYFQGNSAPDKSGLPSDRFSAERTGGSVSTLTIQRTQQEDSAVYLCASSLGGTSGRAEQYFGPGTRLTVT.

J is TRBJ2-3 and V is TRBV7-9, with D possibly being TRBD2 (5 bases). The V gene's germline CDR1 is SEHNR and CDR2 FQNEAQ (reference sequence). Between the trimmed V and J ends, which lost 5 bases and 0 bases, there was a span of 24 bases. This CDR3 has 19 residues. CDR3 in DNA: TGTGCCAGCAGCCCACACAATCCCAGCGGCGTAACTAGCACAGATACGCAGTATTTT. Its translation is CASSPHNPSGVTSTDTQYF.

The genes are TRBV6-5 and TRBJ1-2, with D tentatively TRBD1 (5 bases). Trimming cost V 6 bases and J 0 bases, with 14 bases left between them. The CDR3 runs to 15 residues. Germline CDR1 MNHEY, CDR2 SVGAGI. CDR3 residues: CASRDSEGSNYGYTF. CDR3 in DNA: TGTGCCAGCAGAGACAGCGAAGGGTCTAACTATGGCTACACCTTC.

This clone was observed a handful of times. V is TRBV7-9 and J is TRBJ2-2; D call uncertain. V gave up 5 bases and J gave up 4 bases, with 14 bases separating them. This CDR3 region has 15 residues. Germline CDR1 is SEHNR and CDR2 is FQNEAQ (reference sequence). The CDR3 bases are TGTGCCAGCAGCCCCGAAACTGTATTCACCGGGGAGCTGTTTTTT. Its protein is CASSPETVFTGELFF. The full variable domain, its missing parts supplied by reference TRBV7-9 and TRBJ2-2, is DTGVSQNPRHKITKRGQNVTFRCDPISEHNRLYWYRQTLGQGPEFLTYFQNEAQLEKSRLLSDRFSAERPKGSFSTLEIQRTEQGDSAMYLCASSPETVFTGELFFGEGSRLTVL.

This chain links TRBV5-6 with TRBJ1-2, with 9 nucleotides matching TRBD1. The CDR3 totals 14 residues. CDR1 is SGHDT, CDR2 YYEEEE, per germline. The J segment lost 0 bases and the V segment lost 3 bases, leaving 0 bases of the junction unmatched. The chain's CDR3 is CASSWDRANYGYTF. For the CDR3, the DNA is TGTGCCAGCAGCTGGGACAGGGCTAACTATGGCTACACCTTC.

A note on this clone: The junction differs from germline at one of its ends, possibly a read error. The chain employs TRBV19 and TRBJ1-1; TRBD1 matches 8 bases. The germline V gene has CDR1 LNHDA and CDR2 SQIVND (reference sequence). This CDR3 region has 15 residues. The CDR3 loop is CQTPPPGQGNTEAFF. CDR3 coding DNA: TGCCAAACGCCTCCTCCTGGACAGGGCAACACTGAAGCTTTCTTT. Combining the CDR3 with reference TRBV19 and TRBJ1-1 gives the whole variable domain DGGITQSPKYLFRKEGQNVTLSCEQNLNHDAMYWYRQDPGQGLRLIYYSQIVNDFQKGDIAEGYSVSREKKESFPLTVTSAQKNPTAFYLCQTPPPGQGNTEAFFGQGTRLTVV.